One sample yielded the 16 T cell receptor beta chains listed below, sequenced in a study of preoperative IRX-2 immunotherapy in early breast cancer. As for treatment: preoperative locoregional IRX-2 cytokine immunotherapy. Sequencing was performed with immunoSEQ multiplex PCR; in TCRdb, only in-frame clones are kept and a portion is missing. The sample yields roughly 40,000 clones, about 80% seen once. The sequencing used tumor tissue, collected after IRX-2 immunotherapy. The receptors come from a human donor with breast cancer.

This clone ranks as medium-sized. V is TRBV6-8 and J is TRBJ1-1; the match to TRBD1 covers 7 bases. The CDR3 spans 15 residues. Losses at the gene ends were 0 bases for V and 3 bases for J; bases not matched to a gene: 4. Per the germline V gene, CDR1 is MNHGY and CDR2 is SAAAGT. CDR3 bases: TGTGCCAGCAGTTACTCGATTGGGACAGACACTGAAGCTTTCTTT. Amino acid sequence: CASSYSIGTDTEAFF.

J is TRBJ2-2 and V is TRBV18; a weak D match, TRBD2 (6 bases). This CDR3 contains 14 residues. The germline gives CDR1 KGHSH, CDR2 LQKENI. Trimming took off 2 bases at V and 5 bases at J, with 9 bases between the two ends. CDR3 sequence: CASSPSRGTGELFF. As DNA, the CDR3 is TGTGCCAGCTCACCAAGTCGGGGGACCGGGGAGCTGTTTTTT. The full variable domain, rest sourced from reference TRBV18 and TRBJ2-2, is NAGVMQNPRHLVRRRGQEARLRCSPMKGHSHVYWYRQLPEEGLKFMVYLQKENIIDESGMPKERFSAEFPKEGPSILRIQQVVRGDSAAYFCASSPSRGTGELFFGEGSRLTVL.

V is TRBV5-1 and J is TRBJ2-7, with no clear D. Trimming removed 0 bases from V and 7 bases from J, with 17 bases in between. CDR3 length: 15 residues. Germline V CDR1 and CDR2: SGHRS, YFSETQ. The CDR3 DNA follows: TGCGCCAGCAGCTTGGCCGGACCTCCATCAGGAGAGCAGTACTTC. Amino acid sequence: CASSLAGPPSGEQYF.

CDR3 region: CASSSHRAEADTQYF. The CDR3 DNA sequence: TGTGCCAGTAGTTCCCACAGGGCGGAGGCGGATACGCAGTATTTT. This rearrangement joins TRBV19 to TRBJ2-3, with D possibly TRBD1 on 6 matching bases. Trimming cost V 5 bases and J 6 bases, with 18 bases left between them. Germline loops: CDR1 LNHDA, CDR2 SQIVND (reference sequence). The CDR3 extends over 15 amino acids.

This chain joins TRBV30 and TRBJ2-2; the match to TRBD2 covers 9 bases. The CDR3 sequence is 14 residues long. V trimming: 3 bases; J trimming: 1 base; junction bases outside the gene matches: 0. Germline values: CDR1 GTSNPN, CDR2 SVGIG (reference sequence). As DNA, the CDR3 is TGTGCCTGGAGGACTAGCGGGAACACCGGGGAGCTGTTTTTT. Encoded protein: CAWRTSGNTGELFF. Complete variable domain (other parts from reference TRBV30 and TRBJ2-2): SQTIHQWPATLVQPVGSPLSLECTVEGTSNPNLYWYRQAAGRGLQLLFYSVGIGQISSEVPQNLSASRPQDRQFILSSKKLLLSDSGFYLCAWRTSGNTGELFFGEGSRLTVL.

The gene calls are TRBV10-2 and TRBJ1-1, with 9 nucleotides matching TRBD1. Germline lookup yields CDR1 WSHSY and CDR2 SAAADI. V was clipped by 3 bases and J by 11 bases; unmatched bases: 13. This CDR3 has 15 residues. The CDR3 sequence: CASSDSMGTGSSAFF. The CDR3 DNA reads TGCGCCAGCAGTGACTCGATGGGGACAGGGTCTTCTGCTTTCTTT.

This chain links TRBV18 with TRBJ2-7; 11 bases are a match to TRBD1. Germline-derived CDR1 and CDR2 are KGHSH and LQKENI. The trim removed 2 bases at V and 5 bases at J, leaving 5 bases unmatched. The CDR3 consists of 15 residues. The CDR3 bases are TGTGCCAGCTCACCAACCGGACAGGGGGCCAACGAGCAGTACTTC. Its protein is CASSPTGQGANEQYF.

The V call is TRBV5-1, the J call TRBJ1-3; perhaps TRBD1 as D (5 bases). Germline V gene data show CDR1 as SGHRS and CDR2 as YFSETQ. This CDR3 has 15 residues. With 0 bases removed from V and 2 bases from J, the gap between germline ends came to 9 bases. The CDR3: CASSLGGVPGNTIYF. In DNA, the CDR3 is TGCGCCAGCAGCTTGGGGGGGGTTCCTGGAAACACCATATATTTT.

This clone was counted a few times. The chain carries TRBV5-1 and TRBJ2-7; TRBD1 is a possible D gene (5 bases). The CDR3 extends over 14 amino acids. Between the trimmed V and J ends, which lost 0 bases and 0 bases, there was a span of 7 bases. CDR1 is SGHRS, CDR2 YFSETQ, per germline. CDR3 region: CASSLDRSSYEQYF. The DNA of the CDR3 is TGCGCCAGCAGCTTGGACAGGAGCTCCTACGAGCAGTACTTC.

This clone was observed once. V gene TRBV6-8 combines with J gene TRBJ2-1; possibly TRBD1 for D (6 bases). V lost 9 bases to trimming and J lost 5 bases, with 14 bases between them. The CDR3 is 13 amino acids. Looked up from germline, CDR1 is MNHGY and CDR2 is SAAAGT. The CDR3 protein is CASLTGQNNEQFF. CDR3 DNA: TGTGCCAGTTTAACAGGACAGAACAATGAGCAGTTCTTC.

The chain combines TRBV5-1 with TRBJ2-2; the D call may be TRBD1 or TRBD2 (5 bases each). This CDR3 contains 15 residues. Deletions cut 4 bases from V and 5 bases from J, with 15 bases between. The germline V gene has CDR1 SGHRS and CDR2 YFSETQ. The CDR3 sequence: CASSTRDQRTGELFF. The CDR3 DNA reads TGCGCCAGCAGCACTCGGGACCAGAGAACCGGGGAGCTGTTTTTT.

The rearrangement links TRBV6-8 to TRBJ2-1; TRBD1 matches 9 bases. CDR3 length: 16 amino acids. J gave up 9 bases and V 7 bases, and 16 bases lay outside the gene matches. Germline V CDR1 and CDR2: MNHGY, SAAAGT. CDR3 coding DNA: TGTGCCAGCACGTTGGTGGCCGGACAGGGGCTTGGTGAGCAGTTCTTC. Protein product: CASTLVAGQGLGEQFF.

Details on this clone: Mismatch with germline at one junction end may stem from a read error. J is TRBJ1-4 and V is TRBV6-8; D uncertain. CDR1 MNHGY and CDR2 SAAAGT come from the germline V gene. The CDR3 consists of 12 residues. The CDR3 nucleotides are TGTGCCAGCAGTTACCCTAAAGAAAAACTGTTTTTT. It specifies CASSYPKEKLFF.

The chain recombines TRBV2 with TRBJ1-6; no clear D gene. Germline V gene data show CDR1 as SNHLY and CDR2 as FYNNEI. There are 18 residues in the CDR3. Trimming stripped 6 bases from V and 4 bases from J, with 22 bases between. The CDR3: CASRLPWTLGGYNSPLHF. CDR3 DNA: TGTGCCAGCAGGCTCCCGTGGACCCTAGGAGGATATAATTCACCCCTCCACTTT.

This chain uses TRBV12-2 with TRBJ1-1. TRBV12-2 is described as a pseudogene. This CDR3 is built from 15 residues. The DNA for the CDR3 is TGTGCCAGTACCCCGCCCGGGGGGCAGAACACTGAAGCTTTCTTT. Protein sequence: CASTPPGGQNTEAFF.

This clone was observed once. The CDR3 spells CASSPLGFGDPNYGYTF. The CDR3 DNA sequence: TGCGCCAGCAGTCCTCTGGGGTTTGGTGATCCTAACTATGGCTACACCTTC. The chain recombines TRBV5-1 with TRBJ1-2; D ambiguous. The V gene lost 5 bases and the J gene lost 0 bases, with 20 bases spanning the gap. Germline CDR1 SGHRS, CDR2 YFSETQ. The CDR3 sequence is 17 residues long.